The clone carrying this T cell receptor (beta chain) was counted ten times or more. Its antigen is as yet unknown. The germline gene is not matched at one end of the junction; a read error may be the cause. The data are from a study of blood T cells in healthy people across ages. Combining a sample-barcoded 5' primer with a J-beta primer mix, a second PCR ran for about 7 to 11 cycles. Each CDR3 protein gets one entry after TCRdb re-called the 5' RACE reads with MiXCR. The sample holds about 640,000 distinct CDR3 sequences, roughly three fifths seen once. In terms of origin and age, donors were healthy Caucasian individuals from Russia aged roughly 6 to 100. Every donor gave 7.5 to 10 milliliters of peripheral blood. The CDR3 is 14 residues long. The study's findings and limits: A greater number of naive CD4+ cells and higher diversity distinguished long-lived donors from aged donors.

Sequenced: blood. The V and J genes are TRBV12-3 or TRBV12-4 and TRBJ2-3; D not resolved. The sequence was collected from a man in his sixties in good health. CDR3 sequence (DNA): TGTGCCAGCAGTTTTGGGGTGAGCGCAGATATGCAGTATTTT. It encodes CASSFGVSADMQYF.